What follows describes a single TCR beta chain. The data stem from a study of human T cells and chemical hapten exposure. Background on the study: DPC at 0.01% went onto the upper back in patch tests, read at 6 days. TCR yields per sample varied, mainly owing to small pooled library volume differences.

Each CDR3 protein gets one entry after TCRdb re-called the RACE reads with MiXCR. The table lists about 84,000 distinct CDR3 sequences, 10% to 14% of them singletons. Time point specified: patch test 3, about 24 weeks after DPC sensitization. The sample's treatment: therapeutic diphenylcyclopropenone sensitization with weekly scalp DPC. The TCR was taken from a woman aged 50 to 60 with alopecia areata. Some clones in this sample may be carry-over from other donors' samples. Sequences were derived from whole blood, sampled in connection with sensitization to the hapten diphenylcyclopropenone (DPC).

The CDR3 protein is CASSGPAQGSEAFF. The DNA for the CDR3 is TGTGCCAGCAGTGGCCCTGCTCAAGGGTCTGAAGCTTTCTTT. The V call is TRBV2, the J call TRBJ1-1; D is undetermined. The V gene's germline CDR1 is SNHLY and CDR2 FYNNEI. The V and J ends lost 4 bases and 6 bases respectively, with 15 bases between them. This CDR3 has 14 residues.